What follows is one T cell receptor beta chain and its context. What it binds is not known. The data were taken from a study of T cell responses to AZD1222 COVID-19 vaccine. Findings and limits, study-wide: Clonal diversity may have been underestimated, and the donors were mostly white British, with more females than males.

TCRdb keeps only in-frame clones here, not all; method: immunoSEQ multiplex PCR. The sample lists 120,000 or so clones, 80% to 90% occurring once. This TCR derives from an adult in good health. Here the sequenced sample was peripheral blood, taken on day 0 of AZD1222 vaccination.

The CDR3 sequence is CASSLARMGQGTNQPQHF. The CDR3 region has the DNA TGTGCCAGCAGCTTAGCGCGAATGGGACAGGGTACGAATCAGCCCCAGCATTTT. The chain links TRBV7-9 to TRBJ1-5; 9 nucleotides agree with TRBD1. The germline V gene encodes CDR1 SEHNR and CDR2 FQNEAQ (reference sequence). V shed 0 bases and J 4 bases; nucleotides not matched to a gene: 10. CDR3 length: 18 residues.